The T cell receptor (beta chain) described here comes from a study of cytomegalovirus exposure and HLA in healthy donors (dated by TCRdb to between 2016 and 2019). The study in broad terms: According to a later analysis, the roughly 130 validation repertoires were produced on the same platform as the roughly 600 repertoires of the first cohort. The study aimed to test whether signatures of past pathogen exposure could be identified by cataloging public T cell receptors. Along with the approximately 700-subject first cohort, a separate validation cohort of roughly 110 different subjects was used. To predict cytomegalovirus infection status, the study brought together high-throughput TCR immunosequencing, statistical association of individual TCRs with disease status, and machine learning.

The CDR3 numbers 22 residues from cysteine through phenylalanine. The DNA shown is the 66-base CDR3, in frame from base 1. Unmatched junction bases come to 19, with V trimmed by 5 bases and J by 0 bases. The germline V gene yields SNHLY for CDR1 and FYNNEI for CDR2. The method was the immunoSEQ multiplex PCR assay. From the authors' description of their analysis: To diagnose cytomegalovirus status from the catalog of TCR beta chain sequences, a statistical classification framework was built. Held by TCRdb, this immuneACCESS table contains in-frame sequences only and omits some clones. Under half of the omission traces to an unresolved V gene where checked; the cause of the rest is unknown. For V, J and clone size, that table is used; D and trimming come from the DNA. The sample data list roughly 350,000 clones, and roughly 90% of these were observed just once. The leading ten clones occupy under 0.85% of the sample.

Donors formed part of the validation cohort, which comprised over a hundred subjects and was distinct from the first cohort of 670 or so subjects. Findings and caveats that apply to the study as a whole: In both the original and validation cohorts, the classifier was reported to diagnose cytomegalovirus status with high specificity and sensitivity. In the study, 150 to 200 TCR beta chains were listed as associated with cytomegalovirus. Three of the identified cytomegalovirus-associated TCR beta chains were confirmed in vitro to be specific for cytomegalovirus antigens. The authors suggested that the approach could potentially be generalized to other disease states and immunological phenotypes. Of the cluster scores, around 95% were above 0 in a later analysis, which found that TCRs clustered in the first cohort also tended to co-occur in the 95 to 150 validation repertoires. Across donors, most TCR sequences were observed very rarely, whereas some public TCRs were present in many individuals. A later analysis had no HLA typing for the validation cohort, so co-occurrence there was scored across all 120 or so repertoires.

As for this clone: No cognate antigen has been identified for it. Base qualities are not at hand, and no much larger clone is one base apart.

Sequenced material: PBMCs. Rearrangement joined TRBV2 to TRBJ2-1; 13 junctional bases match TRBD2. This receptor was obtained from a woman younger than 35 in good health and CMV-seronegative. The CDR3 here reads CASSSPRLAGGEGALSYNEQFF. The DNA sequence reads TGTGCCAGCAGTTCTCCACGACTAGCGGGGGGCGAGGGGGCCCTCTCCTACAATGAGCAGTTCTTC.